This T cell receptor (beta chain) was retrieved from a study of blood T cells in healthy people across ages. General study findings and limits: Getting older went along with TCR beta diversity per million T cells dropping roughly linearly. The long-lived group displayed more naive CD4+ cells, plus higher diversity, than the aged donors did.

A second PCR of about 6 to 12 cycles used a sample-barcoded 5' primer and a J-beta primer mix. TCRdb used MiXCR to reprocess the 5' RACE reads, holding one entry per CDR3 protein. The sample carries roughly 730,000 distinct CDR3 sequences, more than 50% recorded once. This CDR3 spans 16 amino acids. There are a few counts of this clonotype. As yet, its antigen is unknown. The chain recombines TRBV21-1 with TRBJ2-7; the D segment call TRBD1 is taken from the table without a DNA check. TRBV21-1 is termed a pseudogene. The receptor was derived from a man aged 35-49 years in good health. Sample: blood. CDR3 amino acids: CASSKGDRGGCYEQYF. The CDR3, as DNA: TGTGCCAGCTCTAAAGGGGACAGGGGCGGCTGCTACGAGCAGTACTTC.